The following is a TCR beta chain sequence with its context. Its antigen is unknown. This sample stems from a study of T cells in Graves' hyperthyroidism and ophthalmopathy. Study as a whole: It was at initial diagnosis, before any treatment, that peripheral blood was collected.

Amplified regions were TCR beta CDR3 sequences from RNA transcripts. The HTBI primer set served for first-round RT-PCR of the TCR CDR3. TCRdb ran MiXCR on the multiplex PCR reads and lists one entry per CDR3 protein. Of approximately 380,000 distinct CDR3 sequences listed, less than 20% are singletons. General study points: Most thyroid clonotypes that were expanded above 0.001 also turned up in blood. Patients with ophthalmopathy were separated from those with stable hyperthyroidism by a 13 V-J model. Model output signaled ophthalmopathy a median approximately 6 months ahead of onset.

The CDR3 spans 16 residues. V gave up 2 bases and J gave up 4 bases; unmatched junction bases: 11. CDR1 is SGDLS and CDR2 is YYNGEE in the germline V gene. The rearrangement links TRBV9 to TRBJ2-5; 7 positions match TRBD2. Sequencing used blood. The sequence derives from a young man with Graves' ophthalmopathy. CDR3 protein: CASSVWGGGGRETQYF. The CDR3 nucleotides are TGTGCCAGCAGCGTTTGGGGGGGAGGTGGGCGAGAGACCCAGTACTTC.